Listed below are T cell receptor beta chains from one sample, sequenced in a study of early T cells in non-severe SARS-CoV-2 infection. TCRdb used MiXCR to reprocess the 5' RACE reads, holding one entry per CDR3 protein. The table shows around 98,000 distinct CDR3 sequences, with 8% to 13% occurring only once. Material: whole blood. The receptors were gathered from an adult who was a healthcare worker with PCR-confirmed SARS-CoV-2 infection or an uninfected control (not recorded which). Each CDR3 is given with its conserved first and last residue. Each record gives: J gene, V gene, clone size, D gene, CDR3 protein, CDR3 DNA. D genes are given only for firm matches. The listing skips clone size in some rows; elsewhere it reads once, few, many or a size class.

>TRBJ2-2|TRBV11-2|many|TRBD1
CASSPGTDTGELFF
TGTGCCAGCAGCCCCGGGACAGACACCGGGGAGCTGTTTTTT
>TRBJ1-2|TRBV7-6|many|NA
CASSIQQGHGYGYTF
TGTGCCAGCAGCATACAACAGGGTCACGGCTATGGCTACACCTTC
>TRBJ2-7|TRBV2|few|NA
CASSASVHSYEQYF
TGTGCCAGCAGTGCGTCGGTTCACTCCTACGAGCAGTACTTC
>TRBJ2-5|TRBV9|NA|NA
CASSVVPGEETQYF
TGTGCCAGCAGCGTAGTTCCAGGGGAAGAGACCCAGTACTTC
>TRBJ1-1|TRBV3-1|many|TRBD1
CASSYIQGTGEKEAFF
TGTGCCAGCAGCTATATACAAGGGACAGGGGAGAAGGAAGCTTTCTTT
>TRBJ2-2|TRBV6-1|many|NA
CASSRDPLGTGELFF
TGTGCCAGCAGTCGGGACCCTTTAGGCACCGGGGAGCTGTTTTTT
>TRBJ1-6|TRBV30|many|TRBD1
CAWTTRGQGRGSPLHF
TGTGCCTGGACCACCCGAGGACAGGGCCGTGGGTCACCCCTCCACTTT
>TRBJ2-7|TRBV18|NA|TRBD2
CASSLSTSGSFEQYF
TGTGCCAGCTCACTGTCGACTAGCGGGAGTTTCGAGCAGTACTTC
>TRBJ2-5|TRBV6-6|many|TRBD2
CASSYFVRTSVRETQYF
TGTGCCAGCAGTTACTTCGTTCGGACTAGCGTCAGAGAGACCCAGTACTTC
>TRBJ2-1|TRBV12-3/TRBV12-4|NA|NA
CASRDKNNEQFF
TGTGCCAGCAGGGACAAGAACAATGAGCAGTTCTTC